A selection of T cell receptor beta chains follows, all from one sample in a study of cytomegalovirus exposure and HLA in healthy donors. TCRdb keeps only in-frame clones here, not all; method: immunoSEQ multiplex PCR. The table has around 250,000 clones, 90% seen once. Sequencing was performed on PBMCs. The receptors stem from a woman between 18 and 30 years old in good health and CMV-seronegative. The CDR3 runs from the conserved cysteine through the conserved F or W. Fields, in order: CDR3 DNA, CDR3 protein, clone size, J gene, D gene, V gene. A D gene is named only where the DNA matches it firmly. Size is stated for part of the rows, as once, few or many counts, or as a class when the clone is expanded.

cdr3_nt: TGTGCCAGCGAGACAGGCCAGGGTCAGCCCCAGCATTTT
cdr3_aa: CASETGQGQPQHF
clone_size: .
j_call: TRBJ1-5
d_call: .
v_call: TRBV2

cdr3_nt: TGCGCCAGCAGCGGCGGGGCTGCTTTTGCTGGAAACACCATATATTTT
cdr3_aa: CASSGGAAFAGNTIYF
clone_size: .
j_call: TRBJ1-3
d_call: .
v_call: TRBV5-1

cdr3_nt: TGTGCCAGCAGCTTGTTCGGGCAGGGTAGACCGAATCAGCCCCAGCATTTT
cdr3_aa: CASSLFGQGRPNQPQHF
clone_size: .
j_call: TRBJ1-5
d_call: .
v_call: TRBV5-5

cdr3_nt: TGTGCCAGCAGCGACCGGGACAGGAACATTCAGTACTTC
cdr3_aa: CASSDRDRNIQYF
clone_size: .
j_call: TRBJ2-4
d_call: TRBD1
v_call: TRBV9

cdr3_nt: TGTGCCAGCAGTGATTCAGGGGGTTCACCCCTCCACTTT
cdr3_aa: CASSDSGGSPLHF
clone_size: .
j_call: TRBJ1-6
d_call: TRBD1
v_call: TRBV6-4

cdr3_nt: TGTGCCAGCAGTTACTCGCTAGGCGGGGGTGAGCAGTTCTTC
cdr3_aa: CASSYSLGGGEQFF
clone_size: .
j_call: TRBJ2-1
d_call: TRBD2
v_call: TRBV6-6

cdr3_nt: TGTGCCAGTAGTACCCAGACAGATCAGCCCCAGCATTTT
cdr3_aa: CASSTQTDQPQHF
clone_size: .
j_call: TRBJ1-5
d_call: .
v_call: TRBV19

cdr3_nt: TGTGCCAGCCTCTTCCTGGGGGGGCCTGTCGGGGAGCTGTTTTTT
cdr3_aa: CASLFLGGPVGELFF
clone_size: .
j_call: TRBJ2-2
d_call: .
v_call: TRBV5-4

cdr3_nt: TGTGCCAGCAGTAATTCAAACAGGGGGACCACTGAAGCTTTCTTT
cdr3_aa: CASSNSNRGTTEAFF
clone_size: .
j_call: TRBJ1-1
d_call: TRBD1
v_call: TRBV6-6

cdr3_nt: TGTGCCAGCAGTTTGTTGCGGACAGGGCGCGAGCAGTACTTC
cdr3_aa: CASSLLRTGREQYF
clone_size: .
j_call: TRBJ2-7
d_call: TRBD1
v_call: TRBV27

cdr3_nt: TGCAGCGTTGCTAGCGGGGGGGTTTACAATGAGCAGTTCTTC
cdr3_aa: CSVASGGVYNEQFF
clone_size: once
j_call: TRBJ2-1
d_call: TRBD2
v_call: TRBV29-1

cdr3_nt: TGTGCCAGCAGCAGCCTGTTCCGGGGAAACACCGGGGAGCTGTTTTTT
cdr3_aa: CASSSLFRGNTGELFF
clone_size: .
j_call: TRBJ2-2
d_call: .
v_call: TRBV11-2